This T cell receptor (beta chain) was identified during a study of T cell responses to AZD1222 COVID-19 vaccine. The CDR3 extends over 14 amino acids. V shed 0 bases and J shed 2 bases, with 7 bases lying between them. CDR1 is SGHDT and CDR2 is YYEEEE in the germline V gene. The repertoire was sequenced with immunoSEQ multiplex PCR; TCRdb's copy has only in-frame clones and lacks some. This table holds more than 35,000 clones, about four fifths found once. V is TRBV5-6 and J is TRBJ2-3; D unclear. The clonotype was recovered from an adult who received the MenACWY meningococcal vaccine as a control. Sample: peripheral blood, taken 28 days after the second dose of the MenACWY control vaccine. For the CDR3, the DNA is TGTGCCAGCAGCTTGGACAGTACCACAGATACGCAGTATTTT. It is translated as CASSLDSTTDTQYF.